This TCR beta chain was observed in a study of blood T cell repertoires in COVID-19. The wider study: T cells, B-cell-depleted T cells, or PBMCs supplied cDNA or gDNA.

Germline lookup yields CDR1 SGHTA and CDR2 FQGTGA. The CDR3 contains 15 residues. V dropped 5 bases and J dropped 9; count of bases not matched to a gene: 12. Followed longitudinally, the Seattle patients had been enrolled during active infection. Using immunoSEQ multiplex PCR, the repertoire was profiled, and TCRdb retains in-frame clones only, with some absent. The table records approximately 300,000 clones, 80% to 90% of them present only once. The chain links TRBV7-3 to TRBJ2-1, with TRBD1 matching 8 bases. The specimen sequenced was peripheral blood. The sequence was obtained from a woman aged 50 to 60 with COVID-19, enrolled during active disease. The CDR3 DNA sequence: TGTGCCAGCAGCCTCGGGGCAGGGGGCTTCGGTGAGCAGTTCTTC. Protein: CASSLGAGGFGEQFF. Drawing the rest from reference TRBV7-3 and TRBJ2-1, the complete variable domain is GAGVSQTPSNKVTEKGKYVELRCDPISGHTALYWYRQSLGQGPEFLIYFQGTGAADDSGLPNDRFFAVRPEGSVSTLKIQRTERGDSAVYLCASSLGAGGFGEQFFGPGTRLTVL.